The source of this T cell receptor (beta chain) is a study of monozygotic twins with inflammatory bowel disease. Study-level findings and limits: Discordant twins showed the same repertoire similarity as concordant twins, possibly from limited power. Especially with disease activity, IBD patients shared fewer clonotypes with others than healthy twins did. Using the inverse Simpson index, IBD patients had lower TCRbeta diversity than healthy co-twins.

The team made cDNA by running eight separate reactions for each sample. TCRdb re-called the 5' RACE reads; one entry per CDR3 protein, DNA not given. This sample lists more than 300,000 distinct CDR3 sequences; its ten largest clones have approximately 5.9%. Note on this clonotype: The antigen is unknown.

Germline V CDR1 and CDR2: LGHDT, YNNKEL (reference sequence). There are 16 residues in the CDR3. The chain combines TRBV3-1 with TRBJ2-3; absent DNA, TCRdb's TRBD2 call cannot be checked. The TCR comes from a human donor with ulcerative colitis or Crohn's disease, or a healthy co-twin of an affected twin (not recorded which). Input material: blood. This CDR3 reads CASSQRKRERGDTQYF.